The source of this T cell receptor (beta chain) is a study of blood T cell repertoires in COVID-19. Study summary: The analysed material was cDNA or gDNA that came from T cells, B-cell-depleted T cells, or PBMCs.

All enrollees were about 18 to 89 years old and from roughly 22 US areas. Profiled with immunoSEQ multiplex PCR; TCRdb holds only in-frame clones, not every one. There are some 260,000 clones in the sample; around 90% occur only once, and under 6.5% lies in the top ten. V lost 3 bases and J 3 bases, leaving 9 bases between the germline ends. This CDR3 spans 13 amino acids. CDR1 is DFQATT, CDR2 SNEGSKA, per germline (reference sequence). Source material: PBMCs or T cells enriched from blood (not recorded which). The receptor's source is a woman in her thirties with acute COVID-19. The J gene is TRBJ2-4, the V gene TRBV20-1, with D unclear. The CDR3 reads CSASEVSKNIQYF. In DNA form, the CDR3 reads TGCAGTGCTAGTGAGGTCAGCAAAAACATTCAGTACTTC.